A single sample is the source of the 17 T cell receptor beta chains below, sequenced in a study of CD8+CD57+ T cells in acquired aplastic anemia. The sequenced patients had an expansion of CD8+CD57+ cells seen by flow cytometry. Both TCR beta VDJ combination and CDR3 sequence profiling were carried out. Genomic DNA was the template for this profiling. TCRdb re-called the reads with MiXCR, one entry per CDR3 protein. Of roughly 500,000 distinct CDR3 sequences in the sample, around 33% were seen once. Specimen: sorted CD4+, CD8+, or CD8+CD57+ T cells (not recorded which) from PBMCs. The receptors come from a human donor with aplastic anemia.

This clonotype was counted a few times. The genes are TRBV2 and TRBJ2-2; D uncertain. The CDR3 has 14 amino acids. V lost 7 bases and J 0 bases, leaving 9 bases between the germline ends. From germline, CDR1 is SNHLY and CDR2 FYNNEI. CDR3: CASTRTSNTGELFF. For the CDR3, the DNA is TGTGCCAGCACCCGGACCTCGAACACCGGGGAGCTGTTTTTT.

This clonotype was seen many times. This chain's CDR3 is CASRSNSNSPLHF. CDR3 coding DNA: TGTGCCAGCAGGTCCAATTCAAATTCACCCCTCCACTTT. The chain uses TRBV6-1 and TRBJ1-6; D unresolved. Trimming removed 6 bases at V and 7 bases at J, with 10 bases between. The CDR3 has 13 amino acids. Germline CDR1 MNHNS, CDR2 SASEGT.

This clonotype appeared many times. The chain carries TRBV7-2 and TRBJ1-2; 11 nucleotides agree with TRBD1. The CDR3 consists of 16 residues. In germline, CDR1 is SGHTA, CDR2 FQGNSA. The J segment lost 8 bases and the V segment lost 1 base, leaving 9 bases of the junction unmatched. This chain's CDR3 is CASSLVLGQGANGYTF. The DNA for the CDR3 is TGTGCCAGCAGCTTAGTTTTAGGACAGGGGGCAAACGGCTACACCTTC.

This clonotype has a count of ten or more. This sequence joins TRBV19 and TRBJ1-1; no clear D gene. The germline gives CDR1 LNHDA, CDR2 SQIVND (reference sequence). The ends were cut back, 5 bases at V and 5 bases at J, with 24 bases in the middle. The length of the CDR3 is 17 residues. The CDR3 DNA reads as TGTGCCAGTAGTGAGATACCGGGCCAGAGACGGAGAACTGAAGCTTTCTTT. It specifies CASSEIPGQRRRTEAFF.

V and J are TRBV5-1 and TRBJ2-1; 9 nucleotides match TRBD1. CDR3 length: 14 amino acids. The V gene's germline CDR1 is SGHRS and CDR2 YFSETQ. Trimming removed 9 bases from V and 6 bases from J; junction bases left unmatched: 10. The CDR3 nucleotides are TGCGCCAACAGGGGGACAGGGAGTAGCAATGAGCAGTTCTTC. As protein: CANRGTGSSNEQFF.

In its sample, this clonotype was seen many times. The CDR3 nucleotides are TGTGCCAGCAGCTTATCGGTGGGGGCCTACGAGCAGTACTTC. This sequence encodes CASSLSVGAYEQYF. The genes are TRBV7-2 and TRBJ2-7; D may match TRBD1 or TRBD2 (5 bases each). The CDR3 spans 14 residues. Germline assignment: CDR1 SGHTA and CDR2 FQGNSA. V lost 2 bases, J lost 2 bases, and 10 bases lay in between.

J is TRBJ1-5 and V is TRBV3-1; possibly TRBD1 for D (6 bases). The CDR3 is made up of 13 amino acids. Trimming removed 4 bases from V and 7 bases from J, with 11 bases in between. The germline V gene has CDR1 LGHDT and CDR2 YNNKEL (reference sequence). The CDR3 coding sequence is TGTGCCAGCAGCCTCGTACAGGGACAGCCCCAGCATTTT. This gives the protein CASSLVQGQPQHF.

This clonotype was seen a handful of times. This chain uses TRBV7-9 with TRBJ2-1; D remains unclear. Germline CDR1 and CDR2: SEHNR and FQNEAQ (reference sequence). CDR3 length equals 8 residues. Trimming left V 11 bases short and J 5 bases short, with 1 base between. CDR3 sequence (DNA): TGTGCCCACAATGAGCAGTTCTTC. Amino acid sequence: CAHNEQFF.

This clonotype was picked up many times. CDR3 protein: CASSLAPTYNYEQYF. CDR3 bases: TGCGCCAGCAGCTTGGCTCCTACCTACAACTACGAGCAGTACTTC. This sequence joins TRBV5-1 and TRBJ2-7; no reliable D call. V shed 0 bases and J shed 3 bases, with 13 bases lying between them. The CDR3 loop spans 15 amino acids. CDR1 and CDR2 from the germline V gene are SGHRS and YFSETQ.

This clonotype appeared a single time. The chain is built from TRBV14 and TRBJ2-2, with D uncertain. Trimming pared 1 base from V and 4 bases from J, leaving 7 bases between. The CDR3 is made up of 14 amino acids. Germline values: CDR1 SGHDN, CDR2 FVKESK. The DNA for the CDR3 is TGTGCCAGCAGCCAAGTTGCGACCACCGGGGAGCTGTTTTTT. Its protein product is CASSQVATTGELFF.

This clonotype was found many times. The rearrangement joins TRBV20-1 to TRBJ1-1; 8 positions agree with TRBD1. The CDR3 is 14 residues long. The junction had 12 bases not matched to a gene; V was cut back by 6 bases and J by 6 bases. Germline-derived CDR1 and CDR2 are DFQATT and SNEGSKA (reference sequence). As DNA, the CDR3 is TGCAGTGCAAGGACAGGGCGGGCGGGAGCTGAAGCTTTCTTT. Translating gives CSARTGRAGAEAFF.

The table lists this clonotype with a count of one. The rearrangement joins TRBV7-1 to TRBJ2-5; TRBD1 might be the D (5 bases). TRBV7-1 counts as an open reading frame of uncertain function. The CDR3 covers 14 residues. V gave up 3 bases and J gave up 4 bases, with 12 bases separating them. The CDR3 bases are TGTGCCAGCAGCTCGCGCAGGGTTGGAGAGACCCAGTACTTC. This codes for CASSSRRVGETQYF.

In its sample, this clonotype was seen many times. V usage is TRBV9 and J usage is TRBJ2-3, with 7 bases that match TRBD2. The CDR3 has 16 residues. Germline CDR1 is SGDLS and CDR2 is YYNGEE. The junction had 7 bases not matched to a gene; V was cut back by 1 base and J by 2 bases. The CDR3 is CASSVSASGNTDTQYF. CDR3 sequence (DNA): TGTGCCAGCAGCGTATCGGCGAGCGGGAACACAGATACGCAGTATTTT. Combining the CDR3 with reference TRBV9 and TRBJ2-3 gives the whole variable domain DSGVTQTPKHLITATGQRVTLRCSPRSGDLSVYWYQQSLDQGLQFLIQYYNGEERAKGNILERFSAQQFPDLHSELNLSSLELGDSALYFCASSVSASGNTDTQYFGPGTRLTVL.

In this sample, this clonotype turned up a few times. At one boundary the junction diverges from the germline segment, which might be a read error. V and J are TRBV11-2 and TRBJ1-1; no firm D call. Germline-derived CDR1 and CDR2 are SGHAT and FQNNGV. The CDR3 consists of 15 residues. CDR3 loop: CASSLDAVVDTEAFF. CDR3 nucleotide sequence: TGCGCCAGCAGCTTGGATGCGGTGGTGGACACTGAAGCTTTCTTT.

Remarks on this clonotype: A single base separates this from a much larger clone, so it may be a read error. The chain carries TRBV14 and TRBJ1-6, with D perhaps matching TRBD1 (6 bases). CDR1 is SGHDN, CDR2 FVKESK, per germline. The CDR3 has 14 amino acids. The V end was cut by 1 base, the J end by 6 bases, with 7 bases between. CDR3 sequence (DNA): TGTGCCAGCAGCCAAGTGGGGGCTAATTCACCCCTCCACTTT. It is translated as CASSQVGANSPLHF.

This chain joins TRBV20-1 and TRBJ1-3, with D unclear. Looked up from germline, CDR1 is DFQATT and CDR2 is SNEGSKA (reference sequence). V dropped 0 bases and J dropped 6 bases, with 9 bases sitting between them. The CDR3 has 13 residues. In DNA, the CDR3 is TGCAGTGCTAGAGATAGAACACAAAACACCATATATTTT. This sequence encodes CSARDRTQNTIYF.

This clonotype was observed a few times. The chain links TRBV20-1 to TRBJ1-1, with D uncertain. Germline V gene sequence: CDR1 DFQATT, CDR2 SNEGSKA (reference sequence). Trimming took 6 bases from V and 0 from J, leaving 14 bases between them. The CDR3 is 14 residues long. In DNA, the CDR3 is TGCAGTGCCCGCGAGAGACCGTTGAACACTGAAGCTTTCTTT. Amino acid sequence: CSARERPLNTEAFF.